This record covers a single T cell receptor (beta chain). Sequencing was performed with immunoSEQ multiplex PCR; in TCRdb, only in-frame clones are kept and a portion is missing. The data show over 150,000 clones, around 83% seen once. The data belong to a study of blood T cell repertoires in COVID-19. On the study more broadly: Samples of COVID-19 (acute and convalescent) were obtained from the United States, Italy and Spain.

Deletions cut 1 base from V and 6 bases from J, with 10 bases between. The V gene's germline CDR1 is LGHNA and CDR2 YNFKEQ. The CDR3 sequence is 13 residues long. This clonotype originated in a man in his fifties or sixties with active or convalescent COVID-19. V and J are TRBV4-2 and TRBJ2-7, with a possible D match to TRBD2 (6 bases). Sequencing used peripheral blood. The CDR3, as DNA: TGTGCCAGCAGCCAAGGGGGACTCAGCGAGCAGTACTTC. This sequence encodes CASSQGGLSEQYF.